This T cell receptor beta chain was identified in a study of identical twins. V was shortened by 5 bases and J by 1 base, with 16 bases between the two germline ends. CDR3 length: 16 residues. Germline CDR1 and CDR2: SNHLY and FYNNEI. One entry per CDR3 protein, called by TCRdb with MiXCR from the 5' RACE reads. The repertoire holds hundreds of thousands of distinct CDR3 sequences, with 10% to 15% as singletons. This same sample was also part of a study on yellow fever vaccine responses in identical twins.

The rearrangement links TRBV2 to TRBJ2-3; TRBD1 might be the D (6 bases). The sequenced sample was PBMCs. The TCR sequence derives from a woman between 18 and 29 years old in good health. The CDR3 loop reads CASSSTGFRGTDTQYF. The DNA for the CDR3 is TGTGCCAGCAGTTCCACAGGGTTTAGGGGCACAGATACGCAGTATTTT.